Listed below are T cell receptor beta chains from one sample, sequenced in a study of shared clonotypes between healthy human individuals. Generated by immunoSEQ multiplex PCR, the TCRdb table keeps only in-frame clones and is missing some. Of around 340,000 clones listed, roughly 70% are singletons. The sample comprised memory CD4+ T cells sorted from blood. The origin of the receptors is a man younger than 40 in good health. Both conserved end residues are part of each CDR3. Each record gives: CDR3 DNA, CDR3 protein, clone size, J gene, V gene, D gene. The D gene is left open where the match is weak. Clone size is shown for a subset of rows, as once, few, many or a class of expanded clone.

CDR3 DNA: TGTGCCAGCTCCTTCCTAATAGACCGCACAGATACGCAGTATTTT; CDR3 protein: CASSFLIDRTDTQYF; clone size: -; J gene: TRBJ2-3; V gene: TRBV18; D gene: -
CDR3 DNA: TGTGCCAGCAGCTTCGGCGGGATCTACGACAATGAGCAGTTCTTC; CDR3 protein: CASSFGGIYDNEQFF; clone size: -; J gene: TRBJ2-1; V gene: TRBV5-5; D gene: -
CDR3 DNA: TGTGCCAGCAGCCAAGATGGGTTCCGGGACGGGAATCAGCCCCAGCATTTT; CDR3 protein: CASSQDGFRDGNQPQHF; clone size: few; J gene: TRBJ1-5; V gene: TRBV4-2; D gene: -
CDR3 DNA: TGTGCCATCAGTGAGCCAAAACAGGGGGCTGACGGCTACACCTTC; CDR3 protein: CAISEPKQGADGYTF; clone size: -; J gene: TRBJ1-2; V gene: TRBV10-3; D gene: TRBD1
CDR3 DNA: TGTGCCAGCAGCTTAGCGAAATACAGGGGATCAGACACTGAAGCTTTCTTT; CDR3 protein: CASSLAKYRGSDTEAFF; clone size: -; J gene: TRBJ1-1; V gene: TRBV13; D gene: TRBD1
CDR3 DNA: TGCGCCAGCAGCCAGGAACAGGGGGCTTGGGAAAAACTGTTTTTT; CDR3 protein: CASSQEQGAWEKLFF; clone size: -; J gene: TRBJ1-4; V gene: TRBV4-1; D gene: TRBD1
CDR3 DNA: TGTGCCAGCAGAACGACGGGAGCCAGTTACGAGCAGTACTTC; CDR3 protein: CASRTTGASYEQYF; clone size: -; J gene: TRBJ2-7; V gene: TRBV2; D gene: -
CDR3 DNA: TGCGCCAGCAGAAAAGGACTAGCGGGAGACCCGAGGGATGAGCAGTTCTTC; CDR3 protein: CASRKGLAGDPRDEQFF; clone size: -; J gene: TRBJ2-1; V gene: TRBV5-1; D gene: TRBD2
CDR3 DNA: TGTGCCAGCAGCTTAATCGGCGACCTTAATTACAATGAGCAGTTCTTC; CDR3 protein: CASSLIGDLNYNEQFF; clone size: -; J gene: TRBJ2-1; V gene: TRBV7-3; D gene: -
CDR3 DNA: TGTGCCAGCAGTAGGACAGGGAACTATGGCTACACCTTC; CDR3 protein: CASSRTGNYGYTF; clone size: few; J gene: TRBJ1-2; V gene: TRBV6-5; D gene: TRBD1
CDR3 DNA: TGTGCCAGCAGCCCCGGACAGCTTGAAGCTTTCTTT; CDR3 protein: CASSPGQLEAFF; clone size: -; J gene: TRBJ1-1; V gene: TRBV28; D gene: -
CDR3 DNA: TGCAGCGTAACTAGTTCAGATACGCAGTATTTT; CDR3 protein: CSVTSSDTQYF; clone size: -; J gene: TRBJ2-3; V gene: TRBV29-1; D gene: -
CDR3 DNA: TGCAGCGCGACAGGGGGCTCCACCGGGGAGCTGTTTTTT; CDR3 protein: CSATGGSTGELFF; clone size: -; J gene: TRBJ2-2; V gene: TRBV29-1; D gene: TRBD1
CDR3 DNA: TGCAGCGTGGAAAGCGGGATTGGCGAGCAGTACTTC; CDR3 protein: CSVESGIGEQYF; clone size: -; J gene: TRBJ2-7; V gene: TRBV29-1; D gene: TRBD2
CDR3 DNA: TGTGCCAGCAGTTTAACAGGCGAAAAACTGTTTTTT; CDR3 protein: CASSLTGEKLFF; clone size: -; J gene: TRBJ1-4; V gene: TRBV28; D gene: -
CDR3 DNA: TGCAGCGTGCTCGGACAGAGCAATCAGCCCCAGCATTTT; CDR3 protein: CSVLGQSNQPQHF; clone size: -; J gene: TRBJ1-5; V gene: TRBV29-1; D gene: -
CDR3 DNA: TGTGCCAGCAGTTACTATTCCAGGCGTCAGGTGGAAAAACTGTTTTTT; CDR3 protein: CASSYYSRRQVEKLFF; clone size: few; J gene: TRBJ1-4; V gene: TRBV6-5; D gene: -
CDR3 DNA: TGTGCCAGCAGTCCCTCGGGATCCGGTCATTACGAGCAGTACTTC; CDR3 protein: CASSPSGSGHYEQYF; clone size: once; J gene: TRBJ2-7; V gene: TRBV28; D gene: -
CDR3 DNA: TGTGCCAGCAGCTCGCAGGAGTACCAAGAGACCCAGTACTTC; CDR3 protein: CASSSQEYQETQYF; clone size: -; J gene: TRBJ2-5; V gene: TRBV7-9; D gene: -
CDR3 DNA: TGCGCCAGCAGCTTGGGTCCAGGGTCCGGGGAGCTGTTTTTT; CDR3 protein: CASSLGPGSGELFF; clone size: -; J gene: TRBJ2-2; V gene: TRBV5-1; D gene: -
CDR3 DNA: TGCGCCAGCAGCTTTAGCCGCAGCTCCTACAATGAGCAGTTCTTC; CDR3 protein: CASSFSRSSYNEQFF; clone size: -; J gene: TRBJ2-1; V gene: TRBV5-1; D gene: -
CDR3 DNA: TGTGCCAGCTCAGGGGGGGCCAACTATGGCTACACCTTC; CDR3 protein: CASSGGANYGYTF; clone size: -; J gene: TRBJ1-2; V gene: TRBV18; D gene: -
CDR3 DNA: TGCGCCAGCGGACAGGGTGATGGCTACACCTTC; CDR3 protein: CASGQGDGYTF; clone size: -; J gene: TRBJ1-2; V gene: TRBV5-1; D gene: TRBD1
CDR3 DNA: TGTGCCAGCAGCCAAACCGGGACAAGGAACACCGGGGAGCTGTTTTTT; CDR3 protein: CASSQTGTRNTGELFF; clone size: -; J gene: TRBJ2-2; V gene: TRBV4-2; D gene: -
CDR3 DNA: TGTGCCAGCAGCTTAGAGGCGGGGCCTCGGTACTTC; CDR3 protein: CASSLEAGPRYF; clone size: -; J gene: TRBJ2-7; V gene: TRBV11-2; D gene: -
CDR3 DNA: TGCGCCAGCAGCTTGGCGGGACAGGGGGTGAGTTACTACGAGCAGTACTTC; CDR3 protein: CASSLAGQGVSYYEQYF; clone size: -; J gene: TRBJ2-7; V gene: TRBV5-1; D gene: TRBD1
CDR3 DNA: TGTGCCAGCTCACCTCGGACAGGGTCCCACGAGCAGTACTTC; CDR3 protein: CASSPRTGSHEQYF; clone size: once; J gene: TRBJ2-7; V gene: TRBV18; D gene: TRBD1
CDR3 DNA: TGCGCCAGCAGCTTGACGGGGGGGCACACCGGCTACACCTTC; CDR3 protein: CASSLTGGHTGYTF; clone size: -; J gene: TRBJ1-2; V gene: TRBV5-1; D gene: -
CDR3 DNA: TGTGCCAGCAGCTGGGCCTATGGCTACACCTTC; CDR3 protein: CASSWAYGYTF; clone size: -; J gene: TRBJ1-2; V gene: TRBV5-8; D gene: -
CDR3 DNA: TGTGCCAGCTCACCACAGACTAGCGGACTCCCCACAGATACGCAGTATTTT; CDR3 protein: CASSPQTSGLPTDTQYF; clone size: -; J gene: TRBJ2-3; V gene: TRBV18; D gene: TRBD2
CDR3 DNA: TGTGCCATCCTTTCCCGGCACCTCGGGCGGACCCAGTACTTC; CDR3 protein: CAILSRHLGRTQYF; clone size: -; J gene: TRBJ2-5; V gene: TRBV6-1; D gene: -
CDR3 DNA: TGCGCCAGCAGCTTGGAGACAGGGGGTTGGAATTCACCCCTCCACTTT; CDR3 protein: CASSLETGGWNSPLHF; clone size: -; J gene: TRBJ1-6; V gene: TRBV5-1; D gene: TRBD1
CDR3 DNA: TGTGCCAGCAGCTTAGGTGGGAGACAGTACTTC; CDR3 protein: CASSLGGRQYF; clone size: -; J gene: TRBJ2-7; V gene: TRBV11-2; D gene: -
CDR3 DNA: TGTGCCAGCAGCTTAACGTGGTGGGGTGCCACCGGGGAGCTGTTTTTT; CDR3 protein: CASSLTWWGATGELFF; clone size: -; J gene: TRBJ2-2; V gene: TRBV7-8; D gene: -
CDR3 DNA: TGTGCCAGCAGTTTCGGTGAGCAGTTCTTC; CDR3 protein: CASSFGEQFF; clone size: -; J gene: TRBJ2-1; V gene: TRBV6-6; D gene: -
CDR3 DNA: TGTGCCAGCAGGGAAGGACTCAAGAGCTCCTACGAGCAGTACTTC; CDR3 protein: CASREGLKSSYEQYF; clone size: -; J gene: TRBJ2-7; V gene: TRBV5-4; D gene: -
CDR3 DNA: TGTGCCAGCAGACCTCCACCCGGACAGGAGGGGCAGGGCGAGCAGTACTTC; CDR3 protein: CASRPPPGQEGQGEQYF; clone size: -; J gene: TRBJ2-7; V gene: TRBV7-9; D gene: -
CDR3 DNA: TGTGCCAGCAGTCTGAGTCGAGAGACCCAGTACTTC; CDR3 protein: CASSLSRETQYF; clone size: -; J gene: TRBJ2-5; V gene: TRBV2; D gene: -
CDR3 DNA: TGCGCCAGCAGCTTGGGTACCCCGGGACGGGGGGACGACGAGCAGTACTTC; CDR3 protein: CASSLGTPGRGDDEQYF; clone size: -; J gene: TRBJ2-7; V gene: TRBV5-1; D gene: TRBD2
CDR3 DNA: TGCAGCGGTGACAGAAATTATCCGGGACTAGCGATTTTTGAAGAGACCCAGTACTTC; CDR3 protein: CSGDRNYPGLAIFEETQYF; clone size: -; J gene: TRBJ2-5; V gene: TRBV29-1; D gene: TRBD2
CDR3 DNA: TGCGCCAGCAGCTTGGCCACGGAGAACACTGAAGCTTTCTTT; CDR3 protein: CASSLATENTEAFF; clone size: -; J gene: TRBJ1-1; V gene: TRBV5-1; D gene: -